Reported below is one T cell receptor (beta chain). The antigen is undetermined. This sample is part of a study of T cell responses to AZD1222 COVID-19 vaccine. The CDR3 covers 19 residues. In germline, CDR1 is SGHRS, CDR2 YFSETQ. J lost 5 bases, V lost 1 base, and 15 bases had no gene match. Libraries were prepared by immunoSEQ multiplex PCR; TCRdb keeps only in-frame clonotypes and omits some of them. The sample consists of around 84,000 clones, about 91% of them appearing once. The study's findings and limits: Only after the peak T cell response were repertoires sampled. Elevations in Spike-specific TCR breadth and depth followed administration of two AZD1222 doses. Donors were chiefly white British, with a greater number of females, and clonal diversity was perhaps underestimated.

Sequenced here: peripheral blood, sampled on day 0 of MenACWY control vaccination. The TCR was taken from an adult in good health. The chain recombines TRBV5-1 with TRBJ2-3; 11 nucleotides agree with TRBD2. This CDR3 reads CASSLRGGALAGVRDTQYF. Here the CDR3 DNA reads TGCGCCAGCAGCTTGAGGGGGGGCGCACTAGCGGGAGTCAGAGATACGCAGTATTTT.